This is a list of T cell receptor beta chains from one sample in a study of blood T cell repertoires in COVID-19. Assay used: immunoSEQ multiplex PCR; TCRdb lists only in-frame clones, some missing. The sample consists of about 91,000 clones, less than 85% of them appearing once. The source material was peripheral blood. The receptor source for this set is a man in his 70s with acute or convalescent COVID-19. CDR3s include the opening cysteine and the closing phenylalanine or tryptophan. The D gene is left open where the match is weak. The listing skips clone size in some rows; elsewhere it reads once, few, many or a size class.

V gene	clone size	J gene	D gene	CDR3 DNA	CDR3 protein
TRBV4-1	-	TRBJ1-2	TRBD1	TGCGCCAGCAGCCAAGAGACAGGGGGCCGTTTAGGCTACACCTTC	CASSQETGGRLGYTF
TRBV12-5	few	TRBJ2-3	TRBD1	TGTGCTAGTGGGGTGACAGGGGGCTACACCTTTAGCACAGATACGCAGTATTTT	CASGVTGGYTFSTDTQYF
TRBV27	few	TRBJ2-1	TRBD1	TGTGCCAGCAGTCCAAGGACAGGGATTTCCTACAATGAGCAGTTCTTC	CASSPRTGISYNEQFF
TRBV9	-	TRBJ1-4	-	TGTGCCAGCAGCCCTGGAGACACTAATGAAAAACTGTTTTTT	CASSPGDTNEKLFF
TRBV18	-	TRBJ1-5	-	TGTGCCAGCTCACCACAGGGGCTGGGCCAGCCCCAGCATTTT	CASSPQGLGQPQHF
TRBV5-1	-	TRBJ2-7	TRBD1	TGCGCCAGCAGCGGACCGGGACAGGCATACTACGAGCAGTACTTC	CASSGPGQAYYEQYF
TRBV6-5	-	TRBJ2-7	TRBD2	TGTGCCAGCAGTTACTCGGCGGGGGGGGATTACGAGCAGTACTTC	CASSYSAGGDYEQYF
TRBV28	-	TRBJ2-1	TRBD1	TGTGCCAGCATTAACAGGGGCTCCTACAATGAGCAGTTCTTC	CASINRGSYNEQFF
TRBV6-5	-	TRBJ1-2	TRBD1	TGTGCCAGCAGTCGGACAGGGGGGGATGGCTACACCTTC	CASSRTGGDGYTF
TRBV5-6	-	TRBJ1-1	-	TGTGCCAGCCGTATGTTGAACACTGAAGCTTTCTTT	CASRMLNTEAFF
TRBV9	-	TRBJ2-5	-	TGTGCCAGCAGTCCGGGACTTCAAGAGACCCAGTACTTC	CASSPGLQETQYF
TRBV29-1	-	TRBJ2-4	TRBD1	TGCAGCGTTTCAACAGGGGCCCCCGGCAAAAACATTCAGTACTTC	CSVSTGAPGKNIQYF
TRBV23-1	-	TRBJ2-7	TRBD1	TGCGCCAGCAGTCGAGGCCGGGACAGGCAAACCTACGAGCAGTACTTC	CASSRGRDRQTYEQYF
TRBV18	-	TRBJ2-5	TRBD1	TGTGCCAGCTCACCGACATGGGACAGCCAAGAGACCCAGTACTTC	CASSPTWDSQETQYF
TRBV5-1	-	TRBJ2-2	TRBD1	TGCGCCAGCAGCATCCTGGGGACAGCTGGTGGAGGCACCGGGGAGCTGTTTTTT	CASSILGTAGGGTGELFF
TRBV6-6	once	TRBJ1-1	-	TGTGCCAGCAAGGAGATCCGGACAGCTGTCTACACTGAAGCTTTCTTT	CASKEIRTAVYTEAFF
TRBV5-1	-	TRBJ2-1	TRBD1	TGCGCCAGCAGCTCGGGACAGGGGGCGATCGATGAGCAGTTCTTC	CASSSGQGAIDEQFF
TRBV11-3	-	TRBJ1-5	-	TGTGCCAGCCTACCAGGGCAAGGCAATCAGCCCCAGCATTTT	CASLPGQGNQPQHF
TRBV27	-	TRBJ1-1	TRBD1	TGTGCCAGCAGTTTAAAGGGGGCGCACACTGAAGCTTTCTTT	CASSLKGAHTEAFF
TRBV9	-	TRBJ1-2	TRBD1	TGTGCCAGCAGCTCCGGACAGGTTTCGTTGGGGCATGGCTACACCTTC	CASSSGQVSLGHGYTF
TRBV19	-	TRBJ1-4	TRBD1	TGTGCCAGTAGTCCTCGACAGGGGGTTAATGAAAAACTGTTTTTT	CASSPRQGVNEKLFF
TRBV7-2	few	TRBJ2-5	-	TGTGCCAGCAGCTTTGCCACAGGGACCCCAGAGACCCAGTACTTC	CASSFATGTPETQYF
TRBV11-1	-	TRBJ1-1	-	TGTGCCAGCAGCCAAGACAGAGGTGAAGCTTTCTTT	CASSQDRGEAFF
TRBV11-1	-	TRBJ1-1	-	TGTGCCAGCAGCTTGGCAGCGAGCACTGAAGCTTTCTTT	CASSLAASTEAFF
TRBV10-2	-	TRBJ1-4	-	TGCGCCAGCAGTGACAGGGCAGCTAATGAAAAACTGTTTTTT	CASSDRAANEKLFF
TRBV28	-	TRBJ1-1	TRBD1	TGTGCCAGCAGAAGGACAGGGAGTGACACTGAAGCTTTCTTT	CASRRTGSDTEAFF
TRBV19	once	TRBJ2-7	TRBD1	TGTGCCAGTAGTTACCGGGACAGCGGACCCTACGAGCAGTACTTC	CASSYRDSGPYEQYF
TRBV27	-	TRBJ1-5	-	TGTGCCAGCAAACCCGGGACACCAACGGGGCCCCAGCATTTT	CASKPGTPTGPQHF
TRBV7-2	once	TRBJ1-1	-	TGTGCCAGCAGCCCCACAGGGACTGAAGCTTTCTTT	CASSPTGTEAFF
TRBV6-5	-	TRBJ1-5	-	TGTGCCAGCAGCTCCCGGGACACTCAGCCCCAGCATTTT	CASSSRDTQPQHF
TRBV6-5	few	TRBJ1-6	-	TGTGCCAGCAACGGTCCGAATTCACCCCTCCACTTT	CASNGPNSPLHF
TRBV5-5	-	TRBJ2-7	-	TGTGCCAGCAGCTTCGGTCCCCCTCCCTACGAGCAGTACTTC	CASSFGPPPYEQYF
TRBV5-6	-	TRBJ1-1	-	TGTGCCAGCAGCTCGGACAGTCTCAACACTGAAGCTTTCTTT	CASSSDSLNTEAFF
TRBV10-2	-	TRBJ2-3	TRBD1	TGCGCCAGCAGTGAACCGACAGGGGGCACAGATACGCAGTATTTT	CASSEPTGGTDTQYF
TRBV19	-	TRBJ2-2	-	TGTGCCAGTAGTCCCCACCGGACAGCGAACACCGGGGAGCTGTTTTTT	CASSPHRTANTGELFF
TRBV2	-	TRBJ2-3	TRBD1	TGTGCCAGCAGTCCTACGGACAGGGCGGGAGATACGCAGTATTTT	CASSPTDRAGDTQYF
TRBV18	-	TRBJ1-3	-	TGTGCCAGCTCACCTGGACTTACCTCTGGAAACACCATATATTTT	CASSPGLTSGNTIYF
TRBV4-1	-	TRBJ1-2	-	TGCGCCAGCAGCCAAGATCGGGCGGGGGAAGGCTATGGCTACACCTTC	CASSQDRAGEGYGYTF
TRBV11-3	-	TRBJ1-2	TRBD1	TGTGCCAGAAGACAGGGCCTCTATGGCTACACCTTC	CARRQGLYGYTF
TRBV28	-	TRBJ1-5	TRBD1	TGTGCCAGCAGGAATTCCGGGACAGGGAATCAGCCCCAGCATTTT	CASRNSGTGNQPQHF
TRBV5-5	-	TRBJ2-5	TRBD2	TGTGCCAGCAGCCCATGGACTGCGGGGGAAGAGACCCAGTACTTC	CASSPWTAGEETQYF
TRBV10-1	-	TRBJ2-3	TRBD2	TGCGCCAGCAGTGAGCCCGGGGGGGCCACAGATACGCAGTATTTT	CASSEPGGATDTQYF
TRBV11-2	-	TRBJ1-5	-	TGTGCCAGACTGGACACGGATCAGCCCCAGCATTTT	CARLDTDQPQHF
TRBV3-1/TRBV3-2	-	TRBJ2-1	TRBD2	TGTGCCAGCAGCCAAGAAACTAGCGGGAGGGCCCATGAGCAGTTCTTC	CASSQETSGRAHEQFF
TRBV6-6	-	TRBJ1-2	-	TGTGCCAGCAGTCCCAGGGACTCTACCTCGGGAGGCTACACCTTC	CASSPRDSTSGGYTF
TRBV5-6	-	TRBJ2-7	-	TGTGCCAGCAGCTTGGCGGGACAAACCTACGAGCAGTACTTC	CASSLAGQTYEQYF
TRBV23-1	-	TRBJ1-5	-	TGCGCCAGCAGTCAGGGCCGCGATCAGCCCCAGCATTTT	CASSQGRDQPQHF
TRBV6-6	few	TRBJ1-4	TRBD1	TGTGCCAGCAGTCCCTACCTTTCGACAGGGACTAATGAAAAACTGTTTTTT	CASSPYLSTGTNEKLFF
TRBV28	-	TRBJ2-7	-	TGTGCCAGCAGTCACAGCTACGAGCAGTACTTC	CASSHSYEQYF
TRBV20-1	-	TRBJ1-1	TRBD1	TGCAGTGCCGACAGGGGAACTGAAGCTTTCTTT	CSADRGTEAFF
TRBV5-5	-	TRBJ2-7	-	TGTGCCACCAACTTAAACCCAGGTTTCTCCTACGAGCAGTACTTC	CATNLNPGFSYEQYF
TRBV3-1/TRBV3-2	once	TRBJ2-1	-	TGTGCCAGCAGCCAGTATGGGGAGAACAATGAGCAGTTCTTC	CASSQYGENNEQFF
TRBV2	-	TRBJ1-2	-	TGTGCCAGCAGTTCCCTCAACTATGGCTACACCTTC	CASSSLNYGYTF